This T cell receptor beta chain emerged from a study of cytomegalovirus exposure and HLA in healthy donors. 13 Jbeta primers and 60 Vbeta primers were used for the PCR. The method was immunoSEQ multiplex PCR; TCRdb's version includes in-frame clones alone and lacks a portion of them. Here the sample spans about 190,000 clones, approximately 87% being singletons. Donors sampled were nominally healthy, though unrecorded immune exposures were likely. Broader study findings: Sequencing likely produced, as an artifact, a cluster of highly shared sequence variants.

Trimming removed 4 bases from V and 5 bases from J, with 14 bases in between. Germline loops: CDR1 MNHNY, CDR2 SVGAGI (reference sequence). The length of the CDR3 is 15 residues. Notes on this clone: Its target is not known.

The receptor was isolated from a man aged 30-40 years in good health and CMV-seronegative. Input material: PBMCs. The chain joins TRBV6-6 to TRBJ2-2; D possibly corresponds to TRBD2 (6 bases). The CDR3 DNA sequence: TGTGCCAGCAGTTTGGCGGGGATAGCGACCGGGGAGCTGTTTTTT. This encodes CASSLAGIATGELFF.